One sample yielded the 20 T cell receptor beta chains listed below, sequenced in a study of T cells after posttransplantation cyclophosphamide. Data came from immunoSEQ multiplex PCR; TCRdb stores just in-frame clones and leaves some out. Observed in the sample are about 38,000 clones, none of them singletons. The specimen was PBMCs. The origin of the receptors is a man aged 30 to 45 in good health and a related stem cell transplant donor.

This clone was detected ten times or more. The chain links TRBV5-1 to TRBJ2-3; no reliable D call. The V gene's germline CDR1 is SGHRS and CDR2 YFSETQ. Between the trimmed V and J ends, which lost 1 base and 1 base, there was a span of 10 bases. The CDR3 runs 15 residues. CDR3 sequence (DNA): TGCGCCAGCAGCTTGCGAGTGGGCGGCACAGATACGCAGTATTTT. Protein: CASSLRVGGTDTQYF.

This clone appeared many times. J is TRBJ2-7 and V is TRBV6-2 or TRBV6-3, with 7 nucleotides matching TRBD1. The CDR3 length is 14 residues. The V and J ends lost 8 bases and 1 base, in that order; junction bases with no gene match: 8. Looked up from germline, CDR1 is MNHEY and CDR2 is SVGEGT. The CDR3 sequence: CASEETGRSYEQYF. The DNA of the CDR3 is TGTGCCAGCGAGGAGACAGGGAGATCCTACGAGCAGTACTTC.

CDR3 sequence: CSVAGTGAATNEKLFF. The DNA of the CDR3 is TGCAGCGTAGCCGGGACAGGGGCCGCAACTAATGAAAAACTGTTTTTT. The chain joins TRBV29-1 to TRBJ1-4; 10 bases are shared with TRBD1. The CDR3 length is 16 residues. Germline V lookup: CDR1 SQVTM, CDR2 ANQGSEA. With 6 bases clipped from V and 0 bases from J, the junction kept 7 bases outside the gene matches.

This clone was counted ten times or more. The CDR3 DNA is TGCGCCAGCAGCCAAGAAGTGAGACAGTTCTATGGCTACACCTTC. It codes for CASSQEVRQFYGYTF. The chain combines TRBV4-3 with TRBJ1-2; TRBD1 might be the D (5 bases). From germline, CDR1 is LGHNA and CDR2 YSLEER. This CDR3 contains 15 residues. The ends were cut back, 0 bases at V and 4 bases at J, with 12 bases in the middle.

This chain connects TRBV5-1 to TRBJ2-3, with D possibly being TRBD2 (6 bases). V lost 2 bases and J 2 bases, leaving 9 bases between the germline ends. The germline V gene has CDR1 SGHRS and CDR2 YFSETQ. The CDR3 sequence is 14 residues long. The chain's CDR3 is CASSFGGATDTQYF. The DNA for the CDR3 is TGCGCCAGCAGCTTCGGAGGGGCCACAGATACGCAGTATTTT.

This clone appeared many times. The chain has TRBV6-6 and TRBJ2-1; 8 positions match TRBD1. J was trimmed by 9 bases and V by 5 bases; bases with no gene match: 3. CDR3 length: 12 amino acids. CDR1 and CDR2 (germline): MNHNY, SVGAGI (reference sequence). The CDR3 DNA is TGTGCCAGCAGTCTACAGGGGGGTGAGCAGTTCTTC. Translated, it gives CASSLQGGEQFF.

The chain recombines TRBV5-4 with TRBJ2-5; D is possibly TRBD2 (6 bases). Trimming took off 2 bases at V and 1 base at J, with 12 bases between the two ends. In germline, CDR1 is SGHNT, CDR2 YYREEE (reference sequence). The CDR3 loop spans 15 amino acids. CDR3 residues: CASSFGGRAQETQYF. As DNA, the CDR3 is TGTGCCAGCAGCTTCGGGGGACGGGCCCAAGAGACCCAGTACTTC.

This clone was counted at least ten times. The chain recombines TRBV15 with TRBJ2-7; D call uncertain. The CDR3 extends over 14 amino acids. V was shortened by 3 bases and J by 0 bases, with 9 bases between the two germline ends. CDR1 is LNHNV and CDR2 is YYDKDF in the germline V gene (reference sequence). As DNA, the CDR3 is TGTGCCACCAGCAGCCCAGCGAGCTCCTACGAGCAGTACTTC. It yields the protein CATSSPASSYEQYF.

This clone has a count of ten or more. This sequence joins TRBV9 and TRBJ2-1; 12 nucleotides agree with TRBD2. V dropped 0 bases and J dropped 9; count of bases not matched to a gene: 4. CDR1 is SGDLS, CDR2 YYNGEE, per germline. CDR3 length: 15 amino acids. The CDR3 loop reads CASSVGTSGGFEQFF. CDR3 DNA: TGTGCCAGCAGCGTAGGCACTAGCGGGGGGTTTGAGCAGTTCTTC. Using reference TRBV9 and TRBJ2-1 for the parts outside the CDR3, the full variable domain is DSGVTQTPKHLITATGQRVTLRCSPRSGDLSVYWYQQSLDQGLQFLIQYYNGEERAKGNILERFSAQQFPDLHSELNLSSLELGDSALYFCASSVGTSGGFEQFFGPGTRLTVL.

This clone was recorded at least ten times. The chain is built from TRBV7-9 and TRBJ2-1, with no clear D. V was trimmed by 5 bases and J by 4 bases, leaving 6 bases between them. This CDR3 has 12 residues. Germline V gene sequence: CDR1 SEHNR, CDR2 FQNEAQ (reference sequence). CDR3 protein: CASSLGYNEQFF. CDR3 nucleotide sequence: TGTGCCAGCAGCCTCGGTTACAATGAGCAGTTCTTC.

The chain has TRBV7-2 and TRBJ2-5; unclear D gene. The CDR3 extends over 14 amino acids. The V gene's germline CDR1 is SGHTA and CDR2 FQGNSA. Trimming took 1 base from V and 5 from J, leaving 11 bases between them. In DNA form, the CDR3 reads TGTGCCAGCAGCTTAGACGGGTCAAAGGAGACCCAGTACTTC. Its protein is CASSLDGSKETQYF.

In its sample, this clone was seen many times. V is TRBV5-1 and J is TRBJ1-2; 10 nucleotides line up with TRBD1. The CDR3 has 15 residues. The V gene end was trimmed by 4 bases and the J gene end by 3 bases; junction bases not matched to a gene: 6. CDR1 and CDR2 from the germline V gene are SGHRS and YFSETQ. CDR3 coding DNA: TGCGCCAGCAGCCGAATAGGACAGGGGGACTATGGCTACACCTTC. This gives the protein CASSRIGQGDYGYTF.

This clone was observed a handful of times. The V call is TRBV19, the J call TRBJ2-5; D may be TRBD1 or TRBD2 (5 bases each). This CDR3 contains 15 residues. V was shortened by 4 bases and J by 4 bases, with 16 bases between the two germline ends. Per the germline V gene, CDR1 is LNHDA and CDR2 is SQIVND (reference sequence). CDR3 amino acids: CASSTWGRGAETQYF. CDR3 coding DNA: TGTGCCAGTAGTACGTGGGGTAGGGGAGCAGAGACCCAGTACTTC.

This clone was observed many times. CDR3 protein: CASSLRDTSSYEQYF. The CDR3 DNA follows: TGCGCCAGCAGTCTCAGGGACACAAGCTCCTACGAGCAGTACTTC. The rearrangement uses TRBV4-1 and TRBJ2-7; tentatively, D is TRBD1 (6 bases). Trimming took off 6 bases at V and 0 bases at J, with 15 bases between the two ends. The CDR3 loop spans 15 amino acids. The germline V gene encodes CDR1 MGHRA and CDR2 YSYEKL.

This clone was picked up many times. The rearrangement joins TRBV7-9 to TRBJ1-6, with D maybe TRBD1 (5 bases). This CDR3 region has 14 residues. V dropped 5 bases and J dropped 8 bases, with 13 bases sitting between them. CDR1 and CDR2 from the germline V gene are SEHNR and FQNEAQ (reference sequence). DNA of the CDR3: TGTGCCAGCAGCGCAAGCGGGGCGGATTCACCCCTCCACTTT. Amino acids: CASSASGADSPLHF.

This clone was detected many times. This chain connects TRBV19 to TRBJ1-5; D ambiguous. Germline loops: CDR1 LNHDA, CDR2 SQIVND (reference sequence). V was pared by 4 bases and J by 7 bases, with 8 bases between. CDR3 length: 12 residues. Here the CDR3 reads CASSNLGQPQHF. CDR3 sequence (DNA): TGTGCCAGTAGTAATCTAGGACAGCCCCAGCATTTT. The variable domain in full, completed from reference TRBV19 and TRBJ1-5, reads DGGITQSPKYLFRKEGQNVTLSCEQNLNHDAMYWYRQDPGQGLRLIYYSQIVNDFQKGDIAEGYSVSREKKESFPLTVTSAQKNPTAFYLCASSNLGQPQHFGDGTRLSIL.

At least ten counts were recorded for this clone. This sequence joins TRBV14 and TRBJ1-4, with a weak D call TRBD1 (5 bases). The germline V gene encodes CDR1 SGHDN and CDR2 FVKESK. The length of the CDR3 is 17 residues. Trimming cost V 7 bases and J 7 bases, with 25 bases left between them. The CDR3 spells CASNPPGQDLVGEKLFF. DNA of the CDR3: TGTGCCAGCAACCCCCCCGGACAAGACCTTGTCGGTGAAAAACTGTTTTTT.

This clone was recorded at least ten times. V usage is TRBV4-2 and J usage is TRBJ2-2; possibly TRBD1 for D (6 bases). The CDR3 sequence is 16 residues long. CDR1 and CDR2 from the germline V gene are LGHNA and YNFKEQ. Trimming removed 0 bases at V and 4 bases at J, with 12 bases between. In nucleotides, the CDR3 is TGTGCCAGCAGCCAAGAACCAGGGGAAGGCACCGGGGAGCTGTTTTTT. It specifies CASSQEPGEGTGELFF.

This clone has a count of ten or more. The V and J genes are TRBV5-6 and TRBJ1-1, with TRBD1 identical over 7 bases. Germline assignment: CDR1 SGHDT and CDR2 YYEEEE. This CDR3 comprises 14 residues. V shed 3 bases and J 3 bases; nucleotides not matched to a gene: 5. The CDR3 DNA sequence: TGTGCCAGCAGCTGGGGACAGACACACACTGAAGCTTTCTTT. Its protein product is CASSWGQTHTEAFF.

Only a few counts were recorded for this clone. The V gene is TRBV5-1, the J gene TRBJ2-5; 8 bases match TRBD2. Germline V gene lookup returns CDR1 SGHRS and CDR2 YFSETQ. The CDR3 consists of 15 residues. Trimming cost V 3 bases and J 0 bases; bases outside gene matches: 4. CDR3 sequence (DNA): TGCGCCAGCAGCTCTTCGCGGGGGGACCAAGAGACCCAGTACTTC. Its protein product is CASSSSRGDQETQYF.